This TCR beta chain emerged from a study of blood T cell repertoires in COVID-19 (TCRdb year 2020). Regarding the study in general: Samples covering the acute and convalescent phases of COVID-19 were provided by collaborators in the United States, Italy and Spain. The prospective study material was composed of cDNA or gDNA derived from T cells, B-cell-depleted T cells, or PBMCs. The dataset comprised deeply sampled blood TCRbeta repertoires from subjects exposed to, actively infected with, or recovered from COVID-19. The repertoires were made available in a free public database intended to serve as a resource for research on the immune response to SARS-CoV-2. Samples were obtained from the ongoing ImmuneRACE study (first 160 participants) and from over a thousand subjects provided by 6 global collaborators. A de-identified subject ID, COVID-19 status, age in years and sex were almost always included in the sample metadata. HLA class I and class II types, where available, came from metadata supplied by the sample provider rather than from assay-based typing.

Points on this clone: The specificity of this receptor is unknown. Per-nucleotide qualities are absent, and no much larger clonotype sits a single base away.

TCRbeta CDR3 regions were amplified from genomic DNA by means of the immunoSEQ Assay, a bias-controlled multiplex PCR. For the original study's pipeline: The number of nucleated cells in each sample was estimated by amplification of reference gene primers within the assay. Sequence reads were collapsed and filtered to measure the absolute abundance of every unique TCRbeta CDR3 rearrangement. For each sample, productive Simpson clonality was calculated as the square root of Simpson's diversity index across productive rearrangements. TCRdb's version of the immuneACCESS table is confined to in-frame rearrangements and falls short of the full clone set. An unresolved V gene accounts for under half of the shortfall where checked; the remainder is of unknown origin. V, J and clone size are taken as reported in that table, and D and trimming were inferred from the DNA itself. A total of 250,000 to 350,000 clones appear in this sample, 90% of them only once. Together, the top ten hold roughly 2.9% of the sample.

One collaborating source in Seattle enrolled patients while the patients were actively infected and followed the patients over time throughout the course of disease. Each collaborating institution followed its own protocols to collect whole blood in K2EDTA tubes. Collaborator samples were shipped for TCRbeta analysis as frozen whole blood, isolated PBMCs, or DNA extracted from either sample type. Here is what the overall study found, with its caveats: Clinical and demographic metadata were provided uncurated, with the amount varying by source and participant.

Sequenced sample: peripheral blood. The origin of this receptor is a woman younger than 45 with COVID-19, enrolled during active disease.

Here is the DNA: TGTGCCAGTAGTAAGACAGGGAAGAACACTGAAGCTTTCTTT. Translated, this gives CASSKTGKNTEAFF. The chain employs TRBV19 and TRBJ1-1; 7 of the junction bases match TRBD1. Reading the germline V gene (reference sequence) gives CDR1 LNHDA and CDR2 SQIVND. After removal of 4 bases from V and 1 base from J, the junction retains 3 bases not matched to a gene. The CDR3 spans 14 residues, from the cysteine through the phenylalanine. Only the CDR3 part of the read is kept: 42 bases, read in frame from the first base.